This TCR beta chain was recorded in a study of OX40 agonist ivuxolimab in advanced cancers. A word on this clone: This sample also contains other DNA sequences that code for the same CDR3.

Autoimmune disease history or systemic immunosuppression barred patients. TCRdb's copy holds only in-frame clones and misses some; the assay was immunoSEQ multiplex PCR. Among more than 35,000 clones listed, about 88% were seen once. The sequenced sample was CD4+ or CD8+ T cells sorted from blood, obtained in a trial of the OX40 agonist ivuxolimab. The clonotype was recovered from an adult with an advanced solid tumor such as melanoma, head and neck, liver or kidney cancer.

CDR3 coding DNA: TGTGCCAGCAGTTTCTTTAGCGGGGGGAGCACAGATACGCAGTATTTT. This codes for CASSFFSGGSTDTQYF. V gene TRBV27 combines with J gene TRBJ2-3; 10 bases are shared with TRBD2. The V and J ends lost 3 bases and 0 bases, in that order; junction bases with no gene match: 3. From germline, CDR1 is MNHEY and CDR2 SMNVEV (reference sequence). The CDR3 sequence is 16 residues long.